This record covers a single T cell receptor beta chain. Its antigen remains unidentified. The data were produced by immunoSEQ multiplex PCR, yet TCRdb's version contains in-frame clones alone and is incomplete. Of more than 15,000 clones listed, more than 70% are singletons. The CDR3 spans 15 residues. V was pared by 0 bases and J by 2 bases, with 9 bases between. Germline V lookup: CDR1 MNHEY, CDR2 SVGAGI. This sample was taken from a study of T cell responses to AZD1222 COVID-19 vaccine. Study-wide points: Baseline serostatus was positive in only six AZD1222 recipients.

J is TRBJ2-3 and V is TRBV6-5; the D is unclear. This receptor was obtained from an adult who received the AZD1222 COVID-19 vaccine. The specimen was peripheral blood, collected 28 days after the second AZD1222 dose. The DNA for the CDR3 is TGTGCCAGCAGTTACTCGAGAGCTTACACAGATACGCAGTATTTT. It codes for CASSYSRAYTDTQYF.